Listed here are 30 T cell receptor beta chains from one sample, sequenced in a study of identical twins. TCRdb itself ran the 5' RACE reads through MiXCR, one entry per CDR3 protein. The sample has approximately 410,000 distinct CDR3 sequences, approximately 17% seen once. The material sequenced was naive T cells sorted from blood. These TCRs come from a man aged 50 or older in good health.

This sequence joins TRBV20-1 and TRBJ2-1; D gene ambiguous. Germline V lookup: CDR1 DFQATT, CDR2 SNEGSKA (reference sequence). V was pared by 2 bases and J by 8 bases, with 16 bases between. The CDR3 totals 14 residues. The CDR3 DNA is TGCAGTGCTAGATCTGAGCTCCAAGTCGATGAGCAGTTCTTC. Amino acid sequence: CSARSELQVDEQFF.

V usage is TRBV11-2 and J usage is TRBJ2-3; D might be TRBD1 (6 bases). The CDR3 totals 17 residues. Germline values: CDR1 SGHAT, CDR2 FQNNGV. The V gene lost 4 bases and the J gene lost 0 bases, with 17 bases spanning the gap. CDR3 in DNA: TGTGCCAGCAGCTCCTATAGGGGGTTGCGGAGCACAGATACGCAGTATTTT. Residues: CASSSYRGLRSTDTQYF.

The V gene is TRBV5-1, the J gene TRBJ1-1; D is ambiguous. Germline assignment: CDR1 SGHRS and CDR2 YFSETQ. The CDR3 consists of 14 residues. Deletions cut 2 bases from V and 1 base from J, with 9 bases between. DNA of the CDR3: TGCGCCAGCAGCTTTGATGTCGGGAACACTGAAGCTTTCTTT. This translates into CASSFDVGNTEAFF.

The chain links TRBV28 to TRBJ2-7, with 7 bases identical to TRBD1. The germline V gene encodes CDR1 MDHEN and CDR2 SYDVKM. The ends lost 4 bases at V and 0 bases at J; junction bases unmatched: 6. This CDR3 has 15 residues. Here the CDR3 DNA reads TGTGCCAGCAGTTACAGGGGCGATCGCTCCTACGAGCAGTACTTC. It specifies CASSYRGDRSYEQYF. The full variable domain, with the rest looked up from reference TRBV28 and TRBJ2-7, is DVKVTQSSRYLVKRTGEKVFLECVQDMDHENMFWYRQDPGLGLRLIYFSYDVKMKEKGDIPEGYSVSREKKERFSLILESASTNQTSMYLCASSYRGDRSYEQYFGPGTRLTVT.

This clonotype appeared many times. The gene calls are TRBV28 and TRBJ2-7; the D is unclear. Looked up from germline, CDR1 is MDHEN and CDR2 is SYDVKM. This CDR3 is 13 amino acids long. Trimming left V 3 bases short and J 4 bases short, with 10 bases between. As DNA, the CDR3 is TGTGCCAGCAGTTTGGCCTATTTGTACGAGCAGTACTTC. Translating gives CASSLAYLYEQYF.

This clonotype was counted a few times. V and J are TRBV28 and TRBJ2-1, with TRBD1 identical over 11 bases. The germline CDR1 and CDR2 sequences are MDHEN and SYDVKM. V shed 6 bases, J shed 0 bases, and the junction held 13 bases outside the gene matches. This CDR3 region has 19 residues. CDR3 region: CASRQVPGQGDPSYNEQFF. The CDR3, as DNA: TGTGCCAGCAGACAAGTCCCGGGACAGGGGGACCCCTCCTACAATGAGCAGTTCTTC.

This clonotype was observed a few times. This chain links TRBV7-2 with TRBJ2-5; the D gene could be TRBD1 or TRBD2 (5 bases each). The CDR3 runs 13 residues. V shed 3 bases and J shed 4 bases, with 9 bases lying between them. Germline CDR1 and CDR2: SGHTA and FQGNSA. The CDR3 is CASSLGVGETQYF. The CDR3 DNA is TGTGCCAGCAGCTTGGGGGTGGGAGAGACCCAGTACTTC.

The chain employs TRBV13 and TRBJ2-1; a weak D match, TRBD2 (6 bases). The germline V and J ends were trimmed by 5 bases and 2 bases, with 16 bases remaining between them. Germline values: CDR1 PRHDT, CDR2 FYEKMQ (reference sequence). The CDR3 totals 16 residues. The CDR3 loop reads CASSPGMRGTYNEQFF. CDR3 nucleotides: TGTGCCAGCAGCCCCGGGATGCGGGGCACCTACAATGAGCAGTTCTTC.

This chain links TRBV5-1 with TRBJ2-1, with D hard to call. The CDR3 is made up of 14 amino acids. Trimming removed 6 bases from V and 3 bases from J, with 13 bases in between. Per the germline V gene, CDR1 is SGHRS and CDR2 is YFSETQ. CDR3 residues: CASTVENSYNEQFF. CDR3 DNA sequence: TGCGCCAGCACCGTAGAGAATAGCTACAATGAGCAGTTCTTC.

This clonotype was picked up a small number of times. The J gene is TRBJ2-2, the V gene TRBV7-2, with 8 bases matching TRBD2. The CDR3 spans 15 residues. V lost 4 bases to trimming and J lost 5 bases; unmatched junction nucleotides: 6. CDR1 SGHTA and CDR2 FQGNSA come from the germline V gene. Here the CDR3 DNA reads TGTGCCAGCAGCTCCGTCGGGGGGGCTACCGGGGAGCTGTTTTTT. It yields the protein CASSSVGGATGELFF.

In its sample, this clonotype was seen once. This may stem from a read error, because a much larger clone lies one nucleotide away. V and J are TRBV2 and TRBJ2-7; TRBD2 matches 7 bases. The CDR3 length is 14 residues. Germline V CDR1 and CDR2: SNHLY, FYNNEI. The CDR3 here is CASRVRGVSYERYF. CDR3 nucleotides: TGTGCCAGCAGAGTCCGGGGGGTTTCCTACGAGCGGTACTTC. The entire variable domain, with the rest obtained from reference TRBV2 and TRBJ2-7, is as follows: EPEVTQTPSHQVTQMGQEVILRCVPISNHLYFYWYRQILGQKVEFLVSFYNNEISEKSEIFDDQFSVERPDGSNFTLKIRSTKLEDSAMYFCASRVRGVSYERYFGPGTRLTVT.

This clonotype has only a few counts. J is TRBJ2-7 and V is TRBV27, with D tentatively TRBD1 (6 bases). Germline V gives CDR1 MNHEY, CDR2 SMNVEV (reference sequence). V was pared by 6 bases and J by 3 bases, with 12 bases between. This CDR3 has 13 residues. CDR3 DNA: TGTGCCAGCAGCCCGGGACACGTCTACGAGCAGTACTTC. It encodes CASSPGHVYEQYF.

The table lists this clonotype with many counts. This chain links TRBV13 with TRBJ2-3; the D is unclear. Trimming left V 0 bases short and J 3 bases short, with 4 bases between. This CDR3 region has 13 residues. Germline CDR1 reads PRHDT; CDR2 reads FYEKMQ (reference sequence). The CDR3 loop is CASSLGATDTQYF. Here the CDR3 DNA reads TGTGCCAGCAGCTTAGGAGCAACAGATACGCAGTATTTT.

This clonotype was found a few times. The chain has TRBV5-1 and TRBJ2-7, with D perhaps TRBD1 or TRBD2 (6 bases each). CDR3 length equals 15 residues. The V and J ends lost 2 bases and 2 bases respectively, with 14 bases between them. Germline CDR1 and CDR2: SGHRS and YFSETQ. CDR3 sequence (DNA): TGCGCCAGCAGCTTATTGGCGGGACATCCCTACGAGCAGTACTTC. It translates to CASSLLAGHPYEQYF.

The rearrangement links TRBV15 to TRBJ2-5; no reliable D call. V lost 1 base and J lost 5, with 11 bases in between. Germline V gene sequence: CDR1 LNHNV, CDR2 YYDKDF (reference sequence). This CDR3 is 14 amino acids long. CDR3 DNA: TGTGCCACCAGCAGAGTAGGGCGAGACGAGACCCAGTACTTC. This codes for CATSRVGRDETQYF.

In DNA form, the CDR3 reads TGTGCCTGGAGTGCCGGGACAGCAGTACCCCAGCATTTT. This codes for CAWSAGTAVPQHF. This sequence joins TRBV30 and TRBJ1-5, with 7 bases lining up with TRBD1. CDR3 length equals 13 residues. CDR1 GTSNPN and CDR2 SVGIG come from the germline V gene (reference sequence). The junction had 7 bases not matched to a gene; V was cut back by 1 base and J by 10 bases.

This clonotype was found a few times. The chain carries TRBV5-1 and TRBJ2-5; D call uncertain. The CDR3 length is 12 residues. V shed 4 bases and J shed 2 bases, with 6 bases lying between them. Per the germline V gene, CDR1 is SGHRS and CDR2 is YFSETQ. In nucleotides, the CDR3 is TGCGCCAGCAGCGCCCGGCAAGAGACCCAGTACTTC. Amino acids: CASSARQETQYF.

The CDR3 spells CASSIQGQNYEQYF. CDR3 bases: TGTGCCAGCAGCATACAGGGACAAAACTACGAGCAGTACTTC. The chain has TRBV7-2 and TRBJ2-7, with D perhaps TRBD1 (6 bases). The CDR3 runs to 14 residues. From germline, CDR1 is SGHTA and CDR2 FQGNSA. Trimming left V 5 bases short and J 3 bases short, with 14 bases between.

This clonotype was picked up many times. CDR3 sequence reads: CASSLVPPADNTIYF. DNA for the CDR3: TGTGCCAGCAGTTTAGTTCCTCCCGCGGACAACACCATATATTTT. The V and J genes are TRBV12-3 or TRBV12-4 and TRBJ1-3; D is undetermined. The CDR3 sequence is 15 residues long. With 1 base removed from V and 7 bases from J, the gap between germline ends came to 14 bases.

Many counts were recorded for this clonotype. The J gene is TRBJ1-5, the V gene TRBV20-1; 8 bases are a match to TRBD1. The germline V gene encodes CDR1 DFQATT and CDR2 SNEGSKA (reference sequence). The CDR3 sequence is 14 residues long. V shed 6 bases and J 4 bases; nucleotides not matched to a gene: 8. The CDR3 protein is CSAWDRRKNQPQHF. The CDR3 DNA reads TGCAGTGCGTGGGACAGGAGAAAGAATCAGCCCCAGCATTTT.

The chain carries TRBV27 and TRBJ2-3, with D hard to call. Germline V CDR1 and CDR2: MNHEY, SMNVEV (reference sequence). The CDR3 is 13 amino acids. V lost 1 base to trimming and J lost 4 bases, with 6 bases between them. The CDR3 nucleotides are TGTGCCAGCAGTTTATGGGTGTCAGATACGCAGTATTTT. Amino acid sequence: CASSLWVSDTQYF.

The chain links TRBV27 to TRBJ2-4, with 10 bases aligning to TRBD1. With V trimmed by 5 bases and J by 9 bases, 4 bases remained unmatched. This CDR3 has 13 amino acids. Germline V lookup: CDR1 MNHEY, CDR2 SMNVEV (reference sequence). Here the CDR3 DNA reads TGTGCCAGCAGTCCGGGACAGGGGAGCATTCAGTACTTC. Protein sequence: CASSPGQGSIQYF.

This clonotype turned up a few times. The rearrangement links TRBV6-1 to TRBJ2-2; 10 nucleotides agree with TRBD2. The CDR3 is made up of 15 amino acids. Germline V CDR1 and CDR2: MNHNS, SASEGT. Losses at the gene ends were 6 bases for V and 4 bases for J; bases not matched to a gene: 5. The CDR3 DNA reads as TGTGCCAGCAGAACTAGCGGGACTGGCACCGGGGAGCTGTTTTTT. Its protein product is CASRTSGTGTGELFF.

V gene TRBV12-3 or TRBV12-4 combines with J gene TRBJ2-3; D is unresolved. The CDR3 consists of 14 residues. The germline V and J ends were trimmed by 6 bases and 2 bases, with 12 bases remaining between them. CDR3 loop: CASRAQEHTDTQYF. The CDR3, as DNA: TGTGCCAGCAGAGCCCAGGAGCACACAGATACGCAGTATTTT.

The sample holds many counts of this clonotype. V and J are TRBV12-3 or TRBV12-4 and TRBJ2-7; 9 bases align to TRBD1. The CDR3 contains 14 residues. Germline trimming cut 3 bases from V and 4 bases from J; bases unmatched to any gene: 4. CDR3 bases: TGTGCCAGCAGTTTCTCGGGGACAGGGTACGAGCAGTACTTC. Translation gives CASSFSGTGYEQYF.

With respect to this clonotype: This may be a read error, as it is one base from a much larger clone. The chain carries TRBV12-3 or TRBV12-4 and TRBJ2-2, with D possibly being TRBD2 (5 bases). There are 15 residues in the CDR3. The CDR3 coding sequence is TGTGCCAGCAGTTCCAACGTCGGATGGACCGGGGAGCTGTATTTT. This encodes CASSSNVGWTGELYF.

This clonotype was picked up many times. The chain employs TRBV12-3 or TRBV12-4 and TRBJ2-7; 8 bases line up with TRBD2. V was pared by 5 bases and J by 1 base, with 7 bases of the junction left unmatched. The CDR3 consists of 15 residues. The CDR3 reads CASSTQRGLSYEQYF. For the CDR3, the DNA is TGTGCCAGCAGTACCCAGCGGGGGCTATCCTACGAGCAGTACTTC.

A few counts support this clonotype. This chain joins TRBV29-1 and TRBJ2-1; 16 bases align to TRBD2. V was clipped by 3 bases and J by 4 bases; unmatched bases: 6. Looked up from germline, CDR1 is SQVTM and CDR2 is ANQGSEA. The CDR3 totals 17 residues. DNA for the CDR3: TGCAGCGTTGAGGGACTAGCGGGAGGGCCTTGGTACAATGAGCAGTTCTTC. Its translation is CSVEGLAGGPWYNEQFF.

This clonotype has ten or more counts. This chain uses TRBV4-2 with TRBJ1-6; D remains ambiguous. The length of the CDR3 is 16 residues. With 3 bases removed from V and 5 bases from J, the gap between germline ends came to 14 bases. Germline V lookup: CDR1 LGHNA, CDR2 YNFKEQ. In DNA, the CDR3 is TGTGCCAGCAGCCAGGACCCAGGAGGCGATAATTCACCCCTCCACTTT. Amino acid sequence: CASSQDPGGDNSPLHF.

J is TRBJ2-3 and V is TRBV7-2, with 8 bases that match TRBD2. The length of the CDR3 is 17 residues. In germline, CDR1 is SGHTA, CDR2 FQGNSA. After removal of 3 bases from V and 2 bases from J, the junction contained 10 bases not matched to a gene. In nucleotides, the CDR3 is TGTGCCAGCAGCTTCCTCGGGTTAGCGGGGACCACAGATACGCAGTATTTT. Translation gives CASSFLGLAGTTDTQYF.